This is a list of T cell receptor beta chains from one sample in a study of T cells after yellow fever vaccination. MiXCR was run by TCRdb on the 5' RACE reads, yielding one entry per CDR3 protein. This sample has approximately 110,000 distinct CDR3 sequences, with 7.4% found just once. Sequenced here: CD4+ T cells sorted from PBMCs, sampled 9 to 11 days after the first yellow fever vaccination. Receptor source: a man between 18 and 29 years old who received the YFV17D yellow fever vaccine. The CDR3 runs from the conserved cysteine through the conserved F or W. The D gene is left open where the match is weak. Size is omitted from some rows. Given values are once, few, many or a class for expanded clones.

clone_size j_call v_call d_call cdr3_aa cdr3_nt
many TRBJ2-3 TRBV20-1 . CSASLGAGPADTQYF TGCAGTGCTAGCCTGGGCGCAGGCCCCGCAGATACGCAGTATTTT
many TRBJ1-1 TRBV6-5 . CASITGWGTEAFF TGTGCCAGCATCACGGGTTGGGGCACTGAAGCTTTCTTT
many TRBJ2-3 TRBV6-5 . CASSYLASTDTQYF TGTGCCAGCAGTTACCTAGCGAGCACAGATACGCAGTATTTT
many TRBJ1-1 TRBV20-1 . CSATTGNTEAFF TGCAGTGCAACCACAGGGAACACTGAAGCTTTCTTT
many TRBJ1-4 TRBV12-3/TRBV12-4 . CASSSVVGGLATNEKLFF TGTGCCAGCAGTAGTGTCGTGGGGGGCCTGGCAACTAATGAAAAACTGTTTTTT
. TRBJ1-6 TRBV14 . CASSQDPIRNSPLHF TGTGCCAGCAGCCAAGATCCGATTCGAAATTCACCCCTCCACTTT
many TRBJ2-1 TRBV9 TRBD2 CASSVEGLAYNEQFF TGTGCCAGCAGCGTAGAAGGACTAGCCTACAATGAGCAGTTCTTC
many TRBJ1-6 TRBV11-2 . CASSLGEAVSSYNSPLHF TGTGCCAGCAGCTTAGGGGAAGCGGTGAGCTCCTATAATTCACCCCTCCACTTT
many TRBJ1-1 TRBV12-3/TRBV12-4 . CASSIQGFQNTEAFF TGTGCCAGCAGTATCCAGGGGTTTCAAAACACTGAAGCTTTCTTT
many TRBJ2-5 TRBV19 TRBD1 CASSQQGSGQETQYF TGTGCCAGTAGTCAACAGGGGTCGGGCCAAGAGACCCAGTACTTC
many TRBJ2-1 TRBV11-1 . CASSLQGIEQFF TGTGCCAGCAGCCTGCAGGGAATTGAGCAGTTCTTC
few TRBJ2-3 TRBV5-4 . CASSWTRGGDTQYF TGTGCCAGCAGCTGGACGAGGGGCGGAGATACGCAGTATTTT
many TRBJ2-7 TRBV20-1 . CSAGRAGYEQYF TGCAGTGCTGGCCGGGCTGGCTACGAGCAGTACTTC
many TRBJ1-1 TRBV20-1 . CSAPPPQGLNTEAFF TGCAGTGCTCCCCCCCCTCAGGGGCTGAACACTGAAGCTTTCTTT
many TRBJ2-3 TRBV7-2 TRBD1 CASTLIDRGGTQYF TGTGCCAGCACCCTAATTGACAGGGGGGGTACGCAGTATTTT
many TRBJ2-6 TRBV12-3/TRBV12-4 . CASSPAKVSGANVLTF TGTGCCAGCAGTCCAGCCAAGGTCTCTGGGGCCAACGTCCTGACTTTC
. TRBJ1-2 TRBV5-4 TRBD1 CASSPPGTGVQGYTF TGTGCCAGCAGCCCCCCCGGGACAGGGGTGCAGGGCTACACCTTC
many TRBJ2-5 TRBV5-1 . CASSLSAGGGETQYF TGCGCCAGCAGCTTGTCGGCTGGGGGAGGAGAGACCCAGTACTTC
many TRBJ2-3 TRBV7-2 TRBD2 CASSLSSAGVNTQYF TGTGCCAGCAGCTTATCCTCAGCGGGGGTGAATACGCAGTATTTT
. TRBJ1-5 TRBV27 TRBD1 CASSLFPDRGGQPQHF TGTGCCAGCAGTTTATTCCCGGACAGGGGCGGCCAGCCCCAGCATTTT
many TRBJ2-5 TRBV20-1 TRBD1 CSAAQGVETQYF TGCAGTGCTGCTCAGGGGGTAGAGACCCAGTACTTC
. TRBJ1-1 TRBV6-2/TRBV6-3 TRBD1 CAISYDLTGEATEAFF TGTGCCATCAGTTACGACCTGACAGGGGAGGCGACTGAAGCTTTCTTT
many TRBJ2-3 TRBV7-9 . CASSRRGGRESDTQYF TGTGCCAGCAGCCGCCGTGGAGGGAGAGAGTCAGATACGCAGTATTTT
many TRBJ2-3 TRBV10-3 . CAISAHSTDTQYF TGTGCCATCAGTGCCCATAGCACAGATACGCAGTATTTT
many TRBJ2-3 TRBV20-1 . CSARSGGGGDTQYF TGCAGTGCCCGATCGGGGGGAGGGGGAGATACGCAGTATTTT
many TRBJ2-3 TRBV7-2 TRBD2 CASSLPPASGWTQYF TGTGCCAGCAGCTTACCTCCGGCTAGCGGGTGGACGCAGTATTTT
many TRBJ2-1 TRBV11-2 TRBD2 CASSSLSVGSGEYNEQFF TGTGCCAGCAGCTCCCTTAGTGTTGGCAGCGGGGAATACAATGAGCAGTTCTTC
few TRBJ2-5 TRBV5-1 TRBD1 CASRLGQGETQYF TGCGCCAGCCGCTTGGGACAGGGAGAGACCCAGTACTTC
many TRBJ2-7 TRBV18 . CASSPPSGSSYEQYF TGTGCCAGCTCACCACCGTCAGGGAGCTCCTACGAGCAGTACTTC
many TRBJ2-7 TRBV2 TRBD2 CASSERGVSSYEQYF TGTGCCAGCAGTGAACGGGGGGTCAGCTCCTACGAGCAGTACTTC
many TRBJ1-2 TRBV4-1 . CASSSPRANYGYTF TGCGCCAGCAGCTCACCCAGGGCTAACTATGGCTACACCTTC
many TRBJ1-6 TRBV15 . CATSGRTGGYNSPLHF TGTGCCACCAGCGGGAGAACCGGGGGATATAATTCACCCCTCCACTTT
few TRBJ1-5 TRBV19 . CASSPAGGRRNQPQHF TGTGCCAGTAGTCCCGCCGGCGGAAGAAGGAATCAGCCCCAGCATTTT
. TRBJ1-1 TRBV12-3/TRBV12-4 TRBD1 CASNYRGRNTEAFF TGTGCCAGCAATTACAGGGGGCGAAACACTGAAGCTTTCTTT
. TRBJ1-2 TRBV4-3 . CASSQLQANYGYTF TGCGCCAGCAGCCAACTACAGGCTAACTATGGCTACACCTTC
many TRBJ1-5 TRBV5-1 . CASSPGDGQPQHF TGCGCCAGCAGCCCCGGGGACGGTCAGCCCCAGCATTTT
many TRBJ2-1 TRBV12-3/TRBV12-4 TRBD1 CASSPPTGFSYNEQFF TGTGCCAGCAGTCCCCCGACAGGGTTCTCCTACAATGAGCAGTTCTTC
many TRBJ2-5 TRBV12-3/TRBV12-4 . CASSLFGGWQETQYF TGTGCCAGCAGTTTATTTGGGGGCTGGCAAGAGACCCAGTACTTC
. TRBJ2-3 TRBV5-1 TRBD2 CASSRSGGMSDTQYF TGCGCCAGCAGCCGTAGCGGGGGTATGTCAGATACGCAGTATTTT
few TRBJ1-2 TRBV18 . CASSPASDSYGYTF TGTGCCAGCTCACCGGCATCTGATTCCTATGGCTACACCTTC
many TRBJ1-1 TRBV7-3 TRBD1 CASSYRAGGFTEAFF TGTGCCAGCAGCTATAGGGCAGGGGGCTTCACTGAAGCTTTCTTT
many TRBJ1-2 TRBV2 . CASSDQGTNYGYTF TGTGCCAGCAGTGACCAGGGGACCAACTATGGCTACACCTTC
many TRBJ1-5 TRBV7-2 . CASSLRDGNQPQHF TGTGCCAGCAGCTTGCGCGACGGGAATCAGCCCCAGCATTTT
many TRBJ1-1 TRBV14 . CASSEDGRIGTEAFF TGTGCCAGCAGCGAAGACGGACGGATTGGCACTGAAGCTTTCTTT
. TRBJ2-3 TRBV30 . CAWNGRTDTQYF TGTGCCTGGAACGGGCGCACAGATACGCAGTATTTT